This T cell receptor (beta chain) was profiled in a study of CD8 T cells in ankylosing spondylitis. A note on this clonotype: Its antigen remains unidentified.

TCRdb redid the calling of the 5' RACE reads with MiXCR, one entry per CDR3 protein. The table lists under 450,000 distinct CDR3 sequences, roughly 18% of them singletons, with just over 1% in the top ten. V dropped 0 bases and J dropped 1; count of bases not matched to a gene: 12. The germline V gene has CDR1 MGHRA and CDR2 YSYEKL. The CDR3 length is 19 residues. Points from the study as a whole: Earlier authors reported some of these motif variants in reactive arthritis synovial fluid and blood. Characteristic of ankylosing spondylitis blood, it appeared, was a TCR beta motif comprising roughly 8 highly homologous variants.

This TCR was recovered from a male donor with ankylosing spondylitis. Material for sequencing was blood, either unsorted or a sorted T cell fraction (not recorded which). V usage is TRBV4-1 and J usage is TRBJ2-3, with 8 bases fitting TRBD2. Written as DNA, the CDR3 is TGCGCCAGCAGCCAAGAAGGGGTCGGGGGGGCGCTCCGCACAGATACGCAGTATTTT. Encoded protein: CASSQEGVGGALRTDTQYF.